This T cell receptor (beta chain) was documented in a study of a mutant IDH1 vaccine in newly diagnosed glioma. As for the study in general: Beforehand, treatment had been radiotherapy, temozolomide, or both; the majority received both. General observations from the study: No link was apparently found between pseudoprogression and changes in top peripheral T cell clonotypes.

Time point specified: baseline, week 1 (first vaccination visit). Treatment here: pre-vaccination baseline after standard-of-care therapy. Tumors from donors were new WHO grade 3 or 4 IDH1-mutant astrocytomas with ATRX loss. Repertoires were generated with immunoSEQ multiplex PCR, while TCRdb's copy carries only in-frame clones and drops some. The repertoire consists of around 33,000 clones, with around nine tenths occurring once and the leading ten covering over 4%. The CDR3 is 14 amino acids. Germline loops: CDR1 MNHEY, CDR2 SVGAGI. The V end lost 6 bases, the J end lost 8 bases, and 16 bases lay between the germline ends. Remarks on this clone: Its target is not known.

Sequenced material: PBMCs, taken from a glioma patient treated with radiotherapy, temozolomide or both. The TCR sequence derives from a woman in her thirties or forties with glioma. V and J are TRBV6-5 and TRBJ1-4; D remains unclear. The CDR3 DNA reads TGTGCCAGCAGCCGACGGTCAGTTTCGGAAAAACTGTTTTTT. Amino acid sequence: CASSRRSVSEKLFF.